The 30 T cell receptor beta chains reported below all come from one sample, sequenced in a study of T cells in localized non-small cell lung cancer. Some clones are missing from TCRdb's copy, which holds only in-frame ones; the method was immunoSEQ multiplex PCR. The table lists approximately 72,000 clones, 84% of them singletons. The sequenced sample was peripheral blood, obtained before any cancer treatment. These receptors were taken from a female donor older than 55 with stage I lung adenocarcinoma.

V gene TRBV6-5 combines with J gene TRBJ1-6; possible D gene TRBD1, 5 bases. The CDR3 is made up of 14 amino acids. V was shortened by 2 bases and J by 6 bases, with 8 bases between the two germline ends. CDR1 and CDR2 (germline): MNHEY, SVGAGI. The CDR3 here is CASSYVQVNSPLHF. In nucleotides, the CDR3 is TGTGCCAGCAGTTACGTACAGGTTAATTCACCCCTCCACTTT.

This clone has more than one count but fewer than ten. The J gene is TRBJ1-1, the V gene TRBV27; TRBD1 matches at 9 bases. V lost 3 bases to trimming and J lost 5 bases; unmatched junction nucleotides: 10. The CDR3 covers 16 residues. Looked up from germline, CDR1 is MNHEY and CDR2 is SMNVEV (reference sequence). The DNA for the CDR3 is TGTGCCAGCAGTTTGTACTTCGGGACAGGGTATACTGAAGCTTTCTTT. It codes for CASSLYFGTGYTEAFF.

V and J are TRBV12-2 and TRBJ2-1; the table's D call of TRBD2 was not tested on the DNA. TRBV12-2 is assigned pseudogene status. This CDR3 has 14 residues. The CDR3 reads CASRPTSGNNEQFF. CDR3 DNA: TGTGCAAGTCGCCCGACTAGCGGGAACAATGAGCAGTTCTTC.

Comments on this clone: This specimen includes other DNA sequences encoding the same CDR3. V is TRBV27 and J is TRBJ1-4; no clear D gene. V lost 3 bases to trimming and J lost 8 bases, with 10 bases between them. This CDR3 contains 13 residues. Per the germline V gene, CDR1 is MNHEY and CDR2 is SMNVEV (reference sequence). CDR3 bases: TGTGCCAGCAGTTTCCAAGCTGGAGAAAAACTGTTTTTT. Translating gives CASSFQAGEKLFF.

This clone came up once. The chain uses TRBV7-8 and TRBJ1-2; 9 nucleotides line up with TRBD1. The CDR3 covers 15 residues. V gave up 1 base and J gave up 0 bases; unmatched junction bases: 0. CDR1 is SGHVS and CDR2 is FQNEAQ in the germline V gene. This CDR3 reads CASSLGQGANYGYTF. CDR3 nucleotides: TGTGCCAGCAGCTTAGGACAGGGGGCTAACTATGGCTACACCTTC.

The chain couples TRBV7-3 to TRBJ2-5; D may match TRBD1 or TRBD2 (5 bases each). The CDR3 has 16 residues. CDR1 is SGHTA and CDR2 is FQGTGA in the germline V gene. V lost 9 bases to trimming and J lost 0 bases, with 20 bases between them. The CDR3: CASHGTSLWYQETQYF. The CDR3 DNA reads as TGTGCCAGTCACGGGACCAGCTTATGGTACCAAGAGACCCAGTACTTC.

The chain carries TRBV5-1 and TRBJ2-3, with 8 bases identical to TRBD2. Looked up from germline, CDR1 is SGHRS and CDR2 is YFSETQ. This CDR3 has 14 residues. The V and J ends lost 0 bases and 5 bases, in that order; junction bases with no gene match: 2. The CDR3 sequence: CASSLVLAGDTQYF. Written as DNA, the CDR3 is TGCGCCAGCAGCTTGGTGCTAGCGGGAGATACGCAGTATTTT.

V is TRBV6-6 and J is TRBJ1-1; D is uncertain. V lost 7 bases and J 3 bases, leaving 15 bases between the germline ends. The germline gives CDR1 MNHNY, CDR2 SVGAGI (reference sequence). The CDR3 consists of 14 residues. As DNA, the CDR3 is TGTGCCAGCACCGTGAGCGGGAGCCACACTGAAGCTTTCTTT. Protein sequence: CASTVSGSHTEAFF.

This clone was recorded once. DNA for the CDR3: TGTGCCAGCAGCTCGGGGCCCGTGAATCAGCCCCAGCATTTT. This gives the protein CASSSGPVNQPQHF. The V and J genes are TRBV7-2 and TRBJ1-5; possibly TRBD1 for D (5 bases). The germline V gene has CDR1 SGHTA and CDR2 FQGNSA. V was cut by 4 bases and J by 4 bases, with 11 bases left in between. The CDR3 runs to 14 residues.

The sample holds a few counts of this clone. The chain combines TRBV9 with TRBJ2-1; the D is unclear. Trimming stripped 5 bases from V and 8 bases from J, with 11 bases between. Germline CDR1 SGDLS, CDR2 YYNGEE. There are 12 residues in the CDR3. The CDR3 is CASSSRTYEQFF. As DNA, the CDR3 is TGTGCCAGCAGTTCTAGGACCTATGAGCAGTTCTTC.

This chain links TRBV5-1 with TRBJ2-2; possibly TRBD2 for D (5 bases). The CDR3 covers 15 residues. The germline V gene encodes CDR1 SGHRS and CDR2 YFSETQ. Trimming shortened V by 1 base and J by 5 bases, and 12 bases separated the two germline ends. CDR3 sequence (DNA): TGCGCCAGCAGCTTGTCCCGGCGGGCTACCGGGGAGCTGTTTTTT. Amino acids: CASSLSRRATGELFF. Full variable domain (outside the CDR3, taken from reference TRBV5-1 and TRBJ2-2): KAGVTQTPRYLIKTRGQQVTLSCSPISGHRSVSWYQQTPGQGLQFLFEYFSETQRNKGNFPGRFSGRQFSNSRSEMNVSTLELGDSALYLCASSLSRRATGELFFGEGSRLTVL.

The rearrangement joins TRBV21-1 to TRBJ2-7. TRBV21-1 is a pseudogene locus. This CDR3 is 20 amino acids long. In nucleotides, the CDR3 is TGTGCCAGCAGCAAGCTAAAGGGGACGAGCGCAGCGACCTACGGCTACGAGCAGTACTTC. Its protein product is CASSKLKGTSAATYGYEQYF.

The chain joins TRBV11-3 to TRBJ2-5, with TRBD2 matching over 9 bases. Germline V gene sequence: CDR1 SGHNT, CDR2 YENEEA. The CDR3 runs to 16 residues. J lost 2 bases, V lost 0 bases, and 4 bases had no gene match. In DNA, the CDR3 is TGTGCCAGCAGCTTAGAGGCGACTAGCGGACAAGAGACCCAGTACTTC. Amino acids: CASSLEATSGQETQYF.

The rearrangement links TRBV18 to TRBJ2-5, with D tentatively TRBD1 or TRBD2 (5 bases each). Germline CDR1 reads KGHSH; CDR2 reads LQKENI. The CDR3 totals 15 residues. The V and J ends lost 1 base and 0 bases respectively, with 9 bases between them. CDR3 residues: CASSPQGRYQETQYF. CDR3 nucleotides: TGTGCCAGCTCACCACAGGGACGGTACCAAGAGACCCAGTACTTC. The whole variable domain, remainder taken from reference TRBV18 and TRBJ2-5, is NAGVMQNPRHLVRRRGQEARLRCSPMKGHSHVYWYRQLPEEGLKFMVYLQKENIIDESGMPKERFSAEFPKEGPSILRIQQVVRGDSAAYFCASSPQGRYQETQYFGPGTRLLVL.

This clone came up a few times. The chain recombines TRBV6-1 with TRBJ1-2, with D uncertain. CDR1 and CDR2 from the germline V gene are MNHNS and SASEGT. Trimming removed 1 base at V and 5 bases at J, with 11 bases between. The CDR3 length is 14 residues. The CDR3 loop is CASSEGDGAYGYTF. For the CDR3, the DNA is TGTGCCAGCAGTGAAGGAGACGGAGCGTATGGCTACACCTTC.

Turning to this clone: The same CDR3 arises from other DNA sequences in this sample as well. The chain carries TRBV2 and TRBJ2-7; possible D gene TRBD1, 6 bases. This CDR3 contains 17 residues. V shed 5 bases and J shed 1 base, with 21 bases lying between them. Germline-derived CDR1 and CDR2 are SNHLY and FYNNEI. The CDR3 spells CASSRVRPGRGSYEQYF. DNA of the CDR3: TGTGCCAGCAGTCGCGTTCGGCCGGGCAGGGGATCCTACGAGCAGTACTTC. The variable domain in full, with the rest retrieved from reference TRBV2 and TRBJ2-7, is EPEVTQTPSHQVTQMGQEVILRCVPISNHLYFYWYRQILGQKVEFLVSFYNNEISEKSEIFDDQFSVERPDGSNFTLKIRSTKLEDSAMYFCASSRVRPGRGSYEQYFGPGTRLTVT.

This clone was recorded once. The rearrangement uses TRBV5-1 and TRBJ2-5; 9 nucleotides match TRBD1. This CDR3 spans 14 amino acids. CDR1 is SGHRS and CDR2 is YFSETQ in the germline V gene. The V and J ends lost 5 bases and 4 bases, in that order; junction bases with no gene match: 6. CDR3 sequence reads: CASSKTGGGETQYF. In nucleotides, the CDR3 is TGCGCCAGCAGTAAGACAGGGGGAGGAGAGACCCAGTACTTC. The full variable domain, completed using reference TRBV5-1 and TRBJ2-5, is KAGVTQTPRYLIKTRGQQVTLSCSPISGHRSVSWYQQTPGQGLQFLFEYFSETQRNKGNFPGRFSGRQFSNSRSEMNVSTLELGDSALYLCASSKTGGGETQYFGPGTRLLVL.

The chain links TRBV6-5 to TRBJ2-2; TRBD1 matches 7 bases. Losses at the gene ends were 5 bases for V and 3 bases for J; bases not matched to a gene: 3. The CDR3 is 14 residues long. CDR1 is MNHEY, CDR2 SVGAGI, per germline. CDR3 DNA: TGTGCCAGCAGTACAGGGGTGGACACCGGGGAGCTGTTTTTT. This codes for CASSTGVDTGELFF.

V gene TRBV5-4 combines with J gene TRBJ2-2; 9 nucleotides align to TRBD2. The germline V gene has CDR1 SGHNT and CDR2 YYREEE (reference sequence). The CDR3 totals 17 residues. Trimming at V came to 0 bases and at J to 0 bases, leaving 3 bases not matched to a gene. The CDR3 loop is CASSLEASGTNTGELFF. DNA of the CDR3: TGTGCCAGCAGCTTGGAGGCTAGCGGGACGAACACCGGGGAGCTGTTTTTT.

V and J are TRBV5-1 and TRBJ2-3; the D gene is possibly TRBD1 (5 bases). Trimming stripped 0 bases from V and 2 bases from J, with 10 bases between. The CDR3 is made up of 15 amino acids. CDR1 is SGHRS and CDR2 is YFSETQ in the germline V gene. The CDR3 loop reads CASSLDRGYTDTQYF. CDR3 nucleotide sequence: TGCGCCAGCAGCTTGGATAGGGGATACACAGATACGCAGTATTTT. Together with reference TRBV5-1 and TRBJ2-3, the CDR3 gives the full variable domain: KAGVTQTPRYLIKTRGQQVTLSCSPISGHRSVSWYQQTPGQGLQFLFEYFSETQRNKGNFPGRFSGRQFSNSRSEMNVSTLELGDSALYLCASSLDRGYTDTQYFGPGTRLTVL.

The V call is TRBV11-2, the J call TRBJ1-1; D is ambiguous. The CDR3 runs 14 residues. V was shortened by 3 bases and J by 3 bases, with 11 bases between the two germline ends. Germline V CDR1 and CDR2: SGHAT, FQNNGV. In DNA, the CDR3 is TGTGCCAGCAGCTTTGACCGCACGTACACTGAAGCTTTCTTT. Its translation is CASSFDRTYTEAFF.

The table lists this clone with a few counts. The chain combines TRBV5-1 with TRBJ1-2; 12 bases align to TRBD1. Trimming at V came to 9 bases and at J to 8 bases, leaving 8 bases not matched to a gene. Per germline, CDR1 SGHRS and CDR2 YFSETQ. The CDR3 covers 13 residues. The DNA of the CDR3 is TGCGCCACCGGGACAGGGGGCGGACGGGGCTACACCTTC. Translating it yields CATGTGGGRGYTF.

The rearrangement links TRBV6-1 to TRBJ2-1; the D is unclear. CDR1 and CDR2 from the germline V gene are MNHNS and SASEGT. The CDR3 consists of 10 residues. Deletions cut 7 bases from V and 9 bases from J, with 7 bases between. CDR3 nucleotide sequence: TGTGCCAGCACCCGAAGTGAGCAGTTCTTC. Translation gives CASTRSEQFF.

The J gene is TRBJ1-1, the V gene TRBV1. TRBV1 represents a pseudogene. The CDR3 runs 17 residues. In DNA form, the CDR3 reads TGCACCAGCAGCCAAGATCTTCCCCGGGAAGGGGGGACTGAAGCTTTCTTT. This sequence encodes CTSSQDLPREGGTEAFF.

The chain couples TRBV30 to TRBJ1-5; TRBD1 aligns across 11 bases. Germline lookup yields CDR1 GTSNPN and CDR2 SVGIG (reference sequence). The CDR3 covers 17 residues. Unmatched junction bases numbered 6, after V lost 2 bases and J lost 0 bases. In nucleotides, the CDR3 is TGTGCCTGGAGTAGGGACAGGGGGGTAGGTAGCAATCAGCCCCAGCATTTT. It yields the protein CAWSRDRGVGSNQPQHF.

The genes are TRBV7-2 and TRBJ1-6; TRBD1 might be the D (6 bases). The CDR3 is 15 amino acids. Germline V gives CDR1 SGHTA, CDR2 FQGNSA. V dropped 5 bases and J dropped 7 bases, with 15 bases sitting between them. CDR3 coding DNA: TGTGCCAGCAGCCCACAGGGAGGGAAGAATTCACCCCTCCACTTT. Encoded protein: CASSPQGGKNSPLHF.

In this sample, this clone turned up a few times. The chain has TRBV7-2 and TRBJ1-5; 7 positions agree with TRBD1. The CDR3 is 13 amino acids. The junction had 3 bases not matched to a gene; V was cut back by 3 bases and J by 7 bases. Germline V CDR1 and CDR2: SGHTA, FQGNSA. The CDR3 DNA reads TGTGCCAGCAGCTTGGTAGGGGGCCAGCCCCAGCATTTT. It translates to CASSLVGGQPQHF.

The chain has TRBV5-4 and TRBJ2-2; 11 nucleotides line up with TRBD2. The germline gives CDR1 SGHNT, CDR2 YYREEE (reference sequence). The CDR3 runs 15 residues. Trimming removed 4 bases from V and 6 bases from J; junction bases left unmatched: 5. The CDR3 nucleotides read TGTGCCAGCAGCGACGGGACTAGCGGATCCGGGGAGCTGTTTTTT. Protein product: CASSDGTSGSGELFF.

This chain uses TRBV4-2 with TRBJ2-5, with 7 bases identical to TRBD1. The ends lost 4 bases at V and 3 bases at J; junction bases unmatched: 2. From germline, CDR1 is LGHNA and CDR2 YNFKEQ. The CDR3 loop spans 13 amino acids. CDR3 nucleotide sequence: TGTGCCAGCAGCCTCGGGACAGAAGAGACCCAGTACTTC. This gives the protein CASSLGTEETQYF.

The J gene is TRBJ1-2, the V gene TRBV7-8; 7 bases are shared with TRBD1. Germline V gene lookup returns CDR1 SGHVS and CDR2 FQNEAQ. The V gene end was trimmed by 0 bases and the J gene end by 4 bases; junction bases not matched to a gene: 8. This CDR3 has 16 amino acids. The CDR3 nucleotides read TGTGCCAGCAGCTTAGCCGAACAAGGACAGGTCTATGGCTACACCTTC. Protein product: CASSLAEQGQVYGYTF.